The entry below gives a single T cell receptor beta chain sequence along with its context. Its matching antigen is unknown. The CDR3 is 13 amino acids. V was pared by 6 bases and J by 10 bases, with 11 bases of the junction left unmatched. Germline lookup yields CDR1 MNHEY and CDR2 SVGAGI. This entry comes from a study of cytotoxic CD8 clonotypes in ibrutinib-treated CLL. Study details: IGHV unmutated 17 to 18; relapsed/refractory 11 to 12; treatment-naive some 16. Study outcomes and limitations: Clonality went higher at ibrutinib response and then dropped back toward baseline at progression.

Generated by immunoSEQ multiplex PCR, the TCRdb table keeps only in-frame clones and is missing some. Of about 300,000 clones listed, roughly four fifths are singletons. J is TRBJ1-2 and V is TRBV6-5; 7 bases fit TRBD1. The source of this sequence is a human donor with chronic lymphocytic leukemia. Sequenced here: PBMCs, sampled at disease progression, from a patient treated with ibrutinib. The CDR3 spells CASRGQNLLDYTF. The DNA of the CDR3 is TGTGCCAGCAGGGGACAGAACCTCCTTGACTACACCTTC.